Presented here are 5 T cell receptor beta chains from one specimen sequenced in a study of blood T cell repertoires in COVID-19. The repertoire was sequenced with immunoSEQ multiplex PCR; TCRdb's copy has only in-frame clones and lacks some. Altogether tens of thousands of clones are present, 84% being singletons, with the ten largest covering 2.5%. The sequencing input was peripheral blood. The receptors shown here come from a man aged 50-59 years with acute or convalescent COVID-19.

The rearrangement uses TRBV19 and TRBJ2-5; a weak D match, TRBD1 (5 bases). Per germline, CDR1 LNHDA and CDR2 SQIVND (reference sequence). This CDR3 is built from 13 residues. Trimming removed 9 bases at V and 0 bases at J, with 11 bases between. Here the CDR3 reads CARQFRDQETQYF. The DNA of the CDR3 is TGTGCCAGACAGTTCAGGGACCAAGAGACCCAGTACTTC.

The genes are TRBV28 and TRBJ1-4, with 8 positions matching TRBD1. The V gene's germline CDR1 is MDHEN and CDR2 SYDVKM. The trim removed 6 bases at V and 8 bases at J, leaving 8 bases unmatched. The CDR3 length is 14 residues. This chain's CDR3 is CASRKDREGEKLFF. The CDR3 region has the DNA TGTGCCAGCAGAAAGGACAGGGAGGGAGAAAAACTGTTTTTT.

The CDR3 protein is CASSLGRDAGNTIYF. CDR3 bases: TGCGCCAGCAGCTTGGGGCGGGACGCTGGAAACACCATATATTTT. The rearrangement joins TRBV5-1 to TRBJ1-3; the D gene is possibly TRBD1 (5 bases). The V gene's germline CDR1 is SGHRS and CDR2 YFSETQ. V lost 0 bases and J lost 2, with 9 bases in between. This CDR3 is 15 amino acids long.

This CDR3 reads CASSRGLAGERDTQYF. DNA of the CDR3: TGTGCCAGCAGCCGGGGACTAGCGGGGGAAAGAGATACGCAGTATTTT. The chain recombines TRBV5-4 with TRBJ2-3; TRBD2 agrees at 14 bases. Trimming at V came to 4 bases and at J to 5 bases, leaving 6 bases not matched to a gene. The CDR3 extends over 16 amino acids. Germline CDR1 SGHNT, CDR2 YYREEE (reference sequence).

This clone showed up just once. The chain couples TRBV27 to TRBJ1-4; maybe TRBD1 (5 bases). CDR1 is MNHEY and CDR2 is SMNVEV in the germline V gene (reference sequence). CDR3 length equals 12 residues. The V gene lost 5 bases and the J gene lost 8 bases, with 9 bases spanning the gap. The CDR3 nucleotides read TGTGCCAGCAGTCGACGGGGGGAAAAACTGTTTTTT. This translates into CASSRRGEKLFF.